This T cell receptor beta chain comes out of a study of PD-L1 blockade in urothelial cancer. Looking at the study overall: Atezolizumab, begun by patients in the mid-2010s, was given at 1,200 mg intravenously every 3 weeks. Analysis of the blood was performed 3 weeks (second dose) and 6 weeks after treatment start.

Germline V CDR1 and CDR2: SNHLY, FYNNEI. This CDR3 has 15 amino acids. V shed 0 bases, J shed 10 bases, and the junction held 8 bases outside the gene matches. Time point noted: pretreatment peripheral blood. Locally advanced or metastatic urothelial carcinoma affected the patients. Synthetic TCR analog templates were added to each PCR reaction. The method was immunoSEQ multiplex PCR; TCRdb's version includes in-frame clones alone and lacks a portion of them. This sample carries about 88,000 clones, more than 70% of them seen once, and the ten largest clones take 0.85% to 1%. The specimen comprised PBMCs, sampled around atezolizumab (anti-PD-L1) treatment. This TCR came from an elderly woman with urothelial cancer. This chain connects TRBV2 to TRBJ2-1, with 8 positions matching TRBD2. The DNA for the CDR3 is TGTGCCAGCAGTGAAGCGCTTCGGGTAGCGGGGGAGCAGTTCTTC. Translating it yields CASSEALRVAGEQFF. Full variable domain (rest looked up from reference TRBV2 and TRBJ2-1): EPEVTQTPSHQVTQMGQEVILRCVPISNHLYFYWYRQILGQKVEFLVSFYNNEISEKSEIFDDQFSVERPDGSNFTLKIRSTKLEDSAMYFCASSEALRVAGEQFFGPGTRLTVL.